This TCR beta chain was observed in a study of CD4 and CD8 cells across lung adenocarcinoma regions. Germline V lookup: CDR1 LGHNA, CDR2 YNFKEQ. CDR3 length equals 16 residues. Details on this clonotype: One end of the junction does not line up with germline, which may come from a read error.

The patients had localized lung adenocarcinoma, a non-small cell subtype. TCRdb independently ran MiXCR on the PCR reads; one entry per CDR3 protein. The data show about 19,000 distinct CDR3 sequences, roughly 50% seen once. The sequenced sample consisted of CD4+ T cells from the margin of a lung tumor. This chain connects TRBV4-2 to TRBJ2-5; 8 positions agree with TRBD1. The receptor was isolated from a male donor with lung adenocarcinoma. The CD4 and CD8 labels of this study may be unreliable. CDR3 loop: CACRGHGASAPETQYF. The CDR3 nucleotides are TGTGCCTGCAGGGGGCACGGCGCAAGCGCCCCAGAGACGCAGTACTTC.